Below, 25 T cell receptor beta chains from the same sample are listed, as sequenced in a study of early stage breast cancer tumors. Clones were read by immunoSEQ multiplex PCR, and TCRdb kept only the in-frame ones, dropping some. The data hold about 31,000 clones, with almost 75% observed a single time. Sequenced input: blood. The receptors were gathered from a person aged 40-50 years with breast cancer.

The J gene is TRBJ2-3, the V gene TRBV4-2, with a possible D match to TRBD2 (5 bases). The germline V gene encodes CDR1 LGHNA and CDR2 YNFKEQ. This CDR3 comprises 15 residues. The V gene lost 1 base and the J gene lost 2 bases, with 10 bases spanning the gap. This CDR3 reads CASSQVGGLTDTQYF. As DNA, the CDR3 is TGTGCCAGCAGCCAAGTTGGCGGGCTCACAGATACGCAGTATTTT.

V and J are TRBV19 and TRBJ2-7, with a weak D call TRBD1 (5 bases). This CDR3 has 14 amino acids. V was clipped by 0 bases and J by 0 bases, with 6 bases between them. CDR1 is LNHDA and CDR2 is SQIVND in the germline V gene (reference sequence). Written as DNA, the CDR3 is TGTGCCAGTAGTATAGACAGGGCCTCCTACGAGCAGTACTTC. Translating gives CASSIDRASYEQYF.

The chain links TRBV27 to TRBJ2-6; D ambiguous. This CDR3 is built from 16 residues. Germline loops: CDR1 MNHEY, CDR2 SMNVEV (reference sequence). Between the trimmed V and J ends, which lost 6 bases and 0 bases, there was a span of 12 bases. The CDR3 DNA sequence: TGTGCCAGCAGGAGAAATAGGGACTCTGGGGCCAACGTCCTGACTTTC. It specifies CASRRNRDSGANVLTF.

The chain uses TRBV28 and TRBJ2-3, with 10 bases identical to TRBD1. The CDR3 extends over 16 amino acids. Germline V gives CDR1 MDHEN, CDR2 SYDVKM. V gave up 5 bases and J gave up 0 bases; unmatched junction bases: 5. CDR3 DNA sequence: TGTGCCAGCAGTCATGGACAGGGGGATAGCACAGATACGCAGTATTTT. This encodes CASSHGQGDSTDTQYF.

A word on this clone: Other DNA sequences in this sample translate to the same CDR3. The CDR3 nucleotides are TGTGCCAGCAGTTTAGCGGGAGGGCCATACGAGCAGTACTTC. This gives the protein CASSLAGGPYEQYF. The chain uses TRBV28 and TRBJ2-7; 9 bases fit TRBD2. J was trimmed by 4 bases and V by 2 bases; bases with no gene match: 3. Germline V gene sequence: CDR1 MDHEN, CDR2 SYDVKM. This CDR3 has 14 amino acids.

The chain uses TRBV11-3 and TRBJ2-1; 10 nucleotides agree with TRBD2. V was pared by 5 bases and J by 3 bases, with 1 base of the junction left unmatched. Germline CDR1 and CDR2: SGHNT and YENEEA. This CDR3 region has 14 residues. The CDR3 loop is CASSPSGSYNEQFF. CDR3 nucleotide sequence: TGTGCCAGCAGCCCTAGCGGGAGCTACAATGAGCAGTTCTTC. The full variable domain, its missing parts supplied by reference TRBV11-3 and TRBJ2-1, is EAGVVQSPRYKIIEKKQPVAFWCNPISGHNTLYWYLQNLGQGPELLIRYENEEAVDDSQLPKDRFSAERLKGVDSTLKIQPAELGDSAVYLCASSPSGSYNEQFFGPGTRLTVL.

CDR3 residues: CASSFGRNTDTQYF. In nucleotides, the CDR3 is TGTGCCAGCAGTTTTGGCAGAAACACAGATACGCAGTATTTT. This chain connects TRBV27 to TRBJ2-3; D is unclear. This CDR3 has 14 amino acids. V lost 3 bases and J lost 2, with 9 bases in between. Germline CDR1 reads MNHEY; CDR2 reads SMNVEV (reference sequence).

The chain carries TRBV7-3 and TRBJ1-2; the D is unclear. This CDR3 has 13 residues. Deletions cut 1 base from V and 8 bases from J, with 11 bases between. Per germline, CDR1 SGHTA and CDR2 FQGTGA. CDR3 in DNA: TGTGCCAGCAGCTTAAATGCCAAGGACGGCTACACCTTC. Its protein is CASSLNAKDGYTF.

The rearrangement links TRBV14 to TRBJ2-5; possible D gene TRBD2, 6 bases. From germline, CDR1 is SGHDN and CDR2 FVKESK. V lost 1 base and J lost 5, with 14 bases in between. The CDR3 runs 15 residues. CDR3 nucleotide sequence: TGTGCCAGCAGCCAAGGGGGCCGGGGGTTGGAGACCCAGTACTTC. It encodes CASSQGGRGLETQYF. The whole variable domain, filled in from reference TRBV14 and TRBJ2-5, reads EAGVTQFPSHSVIEKGQTVTLRCDPISGHDNLYWYRRVMGKEIKFLLHFVKESKQDESGMPNNRFLAERTGGTYSTLKVQPAELEDSGVYFCASSQGGRGLETQYFGPGTRLLVL.

This clone was seen once. The CDR3 reads CASSLNRESNYGYTF. For the CDR3, the DNA is TGTGCCAGCAGCCTGAACAGGGAATCTAACTATGGCTACACCTTC. This chain links TRBV7-2 with TRBJ1-2; tentative D call: TRBD1 (6 bases). V was shortened by 5 bases and J by 0 bases, with 13 bases between the two germline ends. CDR3 length equals 15 residues. In germline, CDR1 is SGHTA, CDR2 FQGNSA.

The rearrangement joins TRBV7-2 to TRBJ1-4; weak D call: TRBD1 (5 bases). In germline, CDR1 is SGHTA, CDR2 FQGNSA. The V and J ends lost 2 bases and 8 bases respectively, with 12 bases between them. The CDR3 covers 14 residues. The CDR3 protein is CASSLRGGGEKLFF. Here the CDR3 DNA reads TGTGCCAGCAGCTTACGGGGGGGTGGAGAAAAACTGTTTTTT.

The CDR3 region has the DNA TGCGCCAGCAGCCAAGGACAGGGGGCCTATGGCTACACCTTC. Translation gives CASSQGQGAYGYTF. V and J are TRBV4-1 and TRBJ1-2; 10 nucleotides match TRBD1. After removal of 1 base from V and 4 bases from J, the junction contained 0 bases not matched to a gene. The CDR3 totals 14 residues. The germline CDR1 and CDR2 sequences are MGHRA and YSYEKL.

This sequence joins TRBV7-6 and TRBJ2-5; TRBD2 agrees at 7 bases. CDR3 length: 18 residues. With V trimmed by 1 base and J by 7 bases, 18 bases remained unmatched. CDR1 and CDR2 (germline): SGHVS, FNYEAQ. This chain's CDR3 is CASSLGLGRTRDSGTQYF. CDR3 sequence (DNA): TGTGCCAGCAGCTTAGGATTGGGTCGGACTAGGGATTCGGGGACCCAGTACTTC.

This chain joins TRBV11-2 and TRBJ2-7; D not certain. V was shortened by 4 bases and J by 3 bases, with 7 bases between the two germline ends. Germline-derived CDR1 and CDR2 are SGHAT and FQNNGV. The CDR3 contains 12 residues. The CDR3 is CASSSHFYEQYF. CDR3 coding DNA: TGTGCCAGCAGCTCCCACTTCTACGAGCAGTACTTC.

Here the CDR3 DNA reads TGTGCCAGCAGCGAGTGGAACACTGAAGCTTTCTTT. Translated: CASSEWNTEAFF. The genes are TRBV11-2 and TRBJ1-1; D call uncertain. Per germline, CDR1 SGHAT and CDR2 FQNNGV. V lost 5 bases to trimming and J lost 1 base, with 5 bases between them. The CDR3 is made up of 12 amino acids.

CDR3 protein: CASSQEWGRSADTQYF. The CDR3 region has the DNA TGCGCCAGCAGCCAAGAATGGGGGAGAAGCGCAGATACGCAGTATTTT. This chain uses TRBV4-3 with TRBJ2-3; D is tentatively TRBD1 or TRBD2 (5 bases each). V shed 0 bases and J shed 4 bases, with 14 bases lying between them. Germline V lookup: CDR1 LGHNA, CDR2 YSLEER. This CDR3 has 16 residues.

This sequence joins TRBV7-2 and TRBJ2-5, with D possibly matching TRBD1 (5 bases). The CDR3 consists of 14 residues. Trimming stripped 4 bases from V and 0 bases from J, with 9 bases between. Germline CDR1 reads SGHTA; CDR2 reads FQGNSA. The DNA of the CDR3 is TGTGCCAGCAGCTGGACGGACAACCAAGAGACCCAGTACTTC. The encoded protein is CASSWTDNQETQYF. The variable domain in full, completed from reference TRBV7-2 and TRBJ2-5, reads GAGVSQSPSNKVTEKGKDVELRCDPISGHTALYWYRQSLGQGLEFLIYFQGNSAPDKSGLPSDRFSAERTGGSVSTLTIQRTQQEDSAVYLCASSWTDNQETQYFGPGTRLLVL.

The chain recombines TRBV29-1 with TRBJ2-2; no firm D call. Deletions cut 4 bases from V and 6 bases from J, with 6 bases between. Per the germline V gene, CDR1 is SQVTM and CDR2 is ANQGSEA. The CDR3 runs 11 residues. This CDR3 is CSVGSAGELFF. In DNA form, the CDR3 reads TGCAGCGTTGGGAGCGCCGGGGAGCTGTTTTTT.

V gene TRBV11-2 combines with J gene TRBJ1-2; 7 nucleotides line up with TRBD1. CDR1 is SGHAT and CDR2 is FQNNGV in the germline V gene. The CDR3 is made up of 15 amino acids. Trimming took 3 bases from V and 4 from J; bases not matched to a gene: 8. CDR3 sequence: CASSFSQGGGYGYTF. The CDR3 bases are TGTGCCAGCAGCTTCTCCCAGGGGGGAGGCTATGGCTACACCTTC.

J is TRBJ1-1 and V is TRBV27; D gene ambiguous. Deletions cut 10 bases from V and 0 bases from J, with 12 bases between. Germline V gives CDR1 MNHEY, CDR2 SMNVEV (reference sequence). The CDR3 runs 13 residues. Here the CDR3 DNA reads TGTGCCACCAGGAGGGCGGTGAACACTGAAGCTTTCTTT. Translating gives CATRRAVNTEAFF.

This sequence joins TRBV7-8 and TRBJ1-2; the D gene is possibly TRBD1 (6 bases). Trimming cost V 4 bases and J 3 bases, with 9 bases left between them. This CDR3 region has 13 residues. The germline V gene has CDR1 SGHVS and CDR2 FQNEAQ. This CDR3 reads CASSSRQDYGYTF. The DNA for the CDR3 is TGTGCCAGCAGCTCCAGACAGGACTATGGCTACACCTTC.

This chain uses TRBV7-8 with TRBJ1-2; tentative D call: TRBD1 (6 bases). This CDR3 region has 13 residues. Looked up from germline, CDR1 is SGHVS and CDR2 is FQNEAQ. Deletions cut 5 bases from V and 4 bases from J, with 11 bases between. DNA of the CDR3: TGTGCCAGCAGCCCGGACAGTGGCTATGGCTACACCTTC. It specifies CASSPDSGYGYTF.

The chain has TRBV20-1 and TRBJ2-5; no definite D call. Trimming removed 3 bases from V and 3 bases from J, with 5 bases in between. This CDR3 contains 11 residues. Germline CDR1 is DFQATT and CDR2 is SNEGSKA (reference sequence). The CDR3 is CSASPKETQYF. CDR3 coding DNA: TGCAGTGCTAGTCCTAAAGAGACCCAGTACTTC.

The rearrangement uses TRBV7-2 and TRBJ2-1; 8 nucleotides match TRBD2. Unmatched junction bases numbered 9, after V lost 8 bases and J lost 0 bases. CDR3 length: 16 amino acids. From germline, CDR1 is SGHTA and CDR2 FQGNSA. The CDR3 protein is CASSLKSGSSYNEQFF. CDR3 DNA: TGTGCCAGCTCGCTTAAAAGCGGGAGCTCCTACAATGAGCAGTTCTTC. The whole variable domain, remainder taken from reference TRBV7-2 and TRBJ2-1, is GAGVSQSPSNKVTEKGKDVELRCDPISGHTALYWYRQSLGQGLEFLIYFQGNSAPDKSGLPSDRFSAERTGGSVSTLTIQRTQQEDSAVYLCASSLKSGSSYNEQFFGPGTRLTVL.

The chain employs TRBV7-2 and TRBJ1-1; the D gene is possibly TRBD1 (5 bases). CDR1 and CDR2 from the germline V gene are SGHTA and FQGNSA. V was clipped by 5 bases and J by 0 bases, with 16 bases between them. CDR3 size: 16 residues. Here the CDR3 reads CASSDRGRLLNTEAFF. In DNA form, the CDR3 reads TGTGCCAGCAGCGACCGGGGCCGACTATTGAACACTGAAGCTTTCTTT.